The rows below give T cell receptor beta chains drawn from one sample of a study of blood T cells in healthy people across ages. TCRdb reanalysed the 5' RACE reads using MiXCR and keeps one entry per CDR3 protein. The repertoire holds around 1.5 million distinct CDR3 sequences, with roughly 32% as singletons. Sequencing was done on a sample of blood. These receptors all come from a woman aged 25 to 39 in good health. CDR3s include the opening cysteine and the closing phenylalanine or tryptophan. A D gene is named only where the DNA matches it firmly. Clone size appears in some rows only: once, few, many, or a class for an expanded clone.

many	TRBV29-1	TRBJ2-7	TRBD1	CSVATGGYEQYF	TGCAGCGTTGCGACAGGGGGCTACGAGCAGTACTTC
-	TRBV15	TRBJ2-5	-	CATSSPQETQYF	TGTGCCACCAGCAGCCCACAAGAGACCCAGTACTTC
few	TRBV12-3/TRBV12-4	TRBJ2-5	TRBD2	CASAKTSGRQWETQYF	TGTGCCAGCGCCAAGACTAGCGGGAGACAATGGGAGACCCAGTACTTC
few	TRBV6-2/TRBV6-3	TRBJ2-1	-	CASSYRVGSSYNEQFF	TGTGCCAGCAGTTACCGTGTCGGAAGCTCCTACAATGAGCAGTTCTTC
-	TRBV2	TRBJ2-7	-	CASGEALLEQYF	TGTGCCAGCGGTGAAGCGCTTCTCGAGCAGTACTTC
many	TRBV18	TRBJ2-7	TRBD1	CASSPRQGDYEQYF	TGTGCCAGCTCACCGAGACAGGGGGACTACGAGCAGTACTTC
few	TRBV4-2	TRBJ1-2	TRBD1	CASSQDQTGGPLTF	TGTGCCAGCAGCCAAGATCAGACAGGGGGCCCCCTCACCTTC
-	TRBV27	TRBJ2-7	TRBD2	CASSSLGLAGAEQYF	TGTGCCAGCAGTAGCCTCGGACTAGCGGGAGCCGAGCAGTACTTC
few	TRBV4-1	TRBJ2-5	TRBD2	CASSQRLAGAKETQYF	TGCGCCAGCAGCCAACGACTAGCGGGGGCCAAAGAGACCCAGTACTTC
-	TRBV20-1	TRBJ1-2	-	CSGIAPSFNYGYTF	TGCAGTGGCATAGCCCCGAGCTTCAACTATGGCTACACCTTC
-	TRBV5-1	TRBJ1-2	TRBD1	CASSLAGTGPSIGGYTF	TGCGCCAGCAGCTTGGCCGGGACAGGGCCCTCGATAGGTGGCTACACCTTC
-	TRBV2	TRBJ2-5	TRBD1	CASSEDRLETQYF	TGTGCCAGCAGTGAGGACAGGTTGGAGACCCAGTACTTC
-	TRBV20-1	TRBJ2-1	-	CSASEGTSSYNEQFF	TGCAGTGCTTCGGAAGGCACGAGCTCCTACAATGAGCAGTTCTTC
few	TRBV6-5	TRBJ2-3	-	CASSYSIGERFDTQYF	TGTGCCAGCAGTTACTCGATCGGGGAGAGGTTCGATACGCAGTATTTT
-	TRBV12-3/TRBV12-4	TRBJ1-2	-	CTSSWRGGYTF	TGTACCAGCAGTTGGCGAGGTGGCTACACCTTC
-	TRBV10-2	TRBJ2-1	-	CASSASGFPYNEQFF	TGCGCCAGCAGTGCTTCAGGGTTCCCCTACAATGAGCAGTTCTTC
-	TRBV2	TRBJ2-5	-	CASSEEVRETQYF	TGTGCCAGCAGTGAAGAGGTCCGAGAGACCCAGTACTTC
-	TRBV27	TRBJ2-7	-	CASSLHGSSYEQYF	TGTGCCAGCAGTTTACACGGGTCCTCGTACGAGCAGTACTTC
-	TRBV19	TRBJ1-2	-	CASARPGGYYGYTF	TGTGCCAGTGCCCGACCGGGGGGTTACTATGGCTACACCTTC
few	TRBV14	TRBJ2-3	-	CASSQGGSYTDTQYF	TGTGCCAGCAGCCAAGGTGGCTCGTACACAGATACGCAGTATTTT
-	TRBV4-2	TRBJ1-4	-	CASRPSAGTNEKLFF	TGTGCCAGCAGGCCCTCGGCGGGAACTAATGAAAAACTGTTTTTT
many	TRBV12-3/TRBV12-4	TRBJ2-7	-	CASSFLVSDYEQYF	TGTGCCAGCAGTTTCTTGGTTAGCGACTACGAGCAGTACTTC